This TCR beta chain was sequenced for a study of metastatic and nonmetastatic thyroid tumors (dated by TCRdb to 2018 to 2020). The study in broad terms: The researchers compared repertoires between peripheral blood samples and tumor or nodule tissue samples from patients with malignant or benign thyroid disease. The investigation overall reported the following: In both blood and tumor samples, TCR beta diversity was reported to be significantly higher in malignant tumors than in benign nodules.

Reading from cysteine to phenylalanine, the CDR3 counts 13 amino acids. Of all the DNA, just the CDR3 is kept, 39 bases in frame from base 1. Deletion took 7 bases off V and 3 bases off J, with a span of 10 bases between the germline ends. CDR1 MNHNS and CDR2 SASEGT were looked up in the germline V gene. The method behind the library was PCR. The reads were generated on an Illumina HiSeq 4000. High-throughput sequencing was used to profile the CDR3 region of the TCR beta-chain in every patient. The source study handled its data this way. Drawing on CDR3 differences between clinicopathological groups, the researchers built a classifier meant to tell apart patients with distant-metastatic papillary thyroid cancer. The Shannon index was used to assess repertoire diversity, and the Morisita-Horn index was used to assess tumor-blood repertoire similarity. TCRdb reran the public reads through fastp at Q25 and MiXCR, keeping productive beta chains. The V and J calls, along with clone size, are taken from TCRdb and not from the paper's own processing. The sample table contains some 20,000 clones; only one count was recorded for about a third of them. About 30% of the sample comes from the top ten.

Concerning this clone: The clone's antigen remains unknown. No per-base quality is available; no much larger clone lies one base away.

No patient had received any treatment before thyroid surgery. Patient clinical samples collected from about 2011 to 2018 were retrospectively analysed using T-cell receptor beta sequencing. The receptor was derived from a female donor with papillary thyroid cancer or a benign thyroid nodule (not recorded which). Some clones in this sample may be carry-over from other donors' samples. This sequence uses TRBV6-1 and TRBJ2-1; TRBD2 is a weak D gene call, 5 bases matching. Sequencing input: tumor tissue. The CDR3: CASTREDYNEQFF. The nucleotides read TGTGCCAGCACCCGGGAAGACTACAATGAGCAGTTCTTC.